The 8 T cell receptor beta chains reported below all come from one sample, sequenced in a study of T cell repertoires in cytomegalovirus infection. MiXCR, applied by TCRdb to the reads, yields one record per CDR3 protein. This sample has approximately 76,000 distinct CDR3 sequences, with around 42% found just once. These receptors have no known antigen. The material sequenced was CD8+ T cells from cultured PBMCs, taken from culture after CMV antigen stimulation. The receptors stem from a human donor in good health (CMV status not recorded). Some clones in this sample may be carry-over from other donors' samples.

The chain uses TRBV19 and TRBJ1-2; D might be TRBD1 (5 bases). This CDR3 has 15 residues. V lost 6 bases, J lost 8 bases, and 22 bases lay in between. Germline loops: CDR1 LNHDA, CDR2 SQIVND (reference sequence). Here the CDR3 DNA reads TGTGCCAGTAGATCACTTCGGGAGGGGTTTGGCGGCTACACCTTC. Translating it yields CASRSLREGFGGYTF.

Only a few counts were recorded for this clonotype. The chain is built from TRBV11-2 and TRBJ1-1; D uncertain. This CDR3 contains 11 residues. Germline CDR1 is SGHAT and CDR2 is FQNNGV. Trimming took 5 bases from V and 9 from J, leaving 10 bases between them. DNA of the CDR3: TGTGCCAGCAGCCCCGGTCCCCAAGCTTTCTTT. Protein product: CASSPGPQAFF.

The rearrangement links TRBV5-1 to TRBJ2-1; 7 bases map to TRBD1. The length of the CDR3 is 16 residues. Germline V gene data show CDR1 as SGHRS and CDR2 as YFSETQ. Losses at the gene ends were 0 bases for V and 5 bases for J; bases not matched to a gene: 8. CDR3 protein: CASSLVGTVHNNEQFF. Written as DNA, the CDR3 is TGCGCCAGCAGCTTGGTTGGGACAGTCCACAACAATGAGCAGTTCTTC.

Written as DNA, the CDR3 is TGTGCCAGCAGTTATTCCACGTCTGGGGCCAACGTCCTGACTTTC. The encoded protein is CASSYSTSGANVLTF. This rearrangement joins TRBV6-5 to TRBJ2-6, with D uncertain. The V end lost 3 bases, the J end lost 1 base, and 7 bases lay between the germline ends. CDR3 length: 15 residues. Germline V gene lookup returns CDR1 MNHEY and CDR2 SVGAGI.

The J gene is TRBJ2-3, the V gene TRBV7-2; D is perhaps TRBD2 (7 bases). V was shortened by 2 bases and J by 3 bases, with 15 bases between the two germline ends. There are 16 residues in the CDR3. Germline loops: CDR1 SGHTA, CDR2 FQGNSA. CDR3 nucleotides: TGTGCCAGCAGCTTACTCCCCGGGGGGCAAACAGATACGCAGTATTTT. Protein sequence: CASSLLPGGQTDTQYF.

This clonotype appeared a few times. The rearrangement links TRBV7-9 to TRBJ1-4, with a possible D match to TRBD1 (6 bases). The germline V gene has CDR1 SEHNR and CDR2 FQNEAQ (reference sequence). This CDR3 region has 18 residues. Trimming pared 5 bases from V and 0 bases from J, leaving 19 bases between. The CDR3 region is CASSLAWDIWATNEKLFF. CDR3 nucleotide sequence: TGTGCCAGCAGCCTGGCTTGGGACATCTGGGCAACTAATGAAAAACTGTTTTTT.

The chain links TRBV28 to TRBJ2-7; D remains unclear. CDR1 is MDHEN and CDR2 is SYDVKM in the germline V gene. This CDR3 spans 14 amino acids. V lost 2 bases to trimming and J lost 6 bases, with 14 bases between them. DNA for the CDR3: TGTGCCAGCAGTTTACGAGAAGGCGGCCTCGAGCAGTACTTC. It is translated as CASSLREGGLEQYF.

This clonotype appeared a few times. The rearrangement links TRBV14 to TRBJ2-1, with 8 bases fitting TRBD1. CDR3 size: 17 residues. CDR1 SGHDN and CDR2 FVKESK come from the germline V gene. V lost 4 bases, J lost 3 bases, and 11 bases stayed unmatched. The CDR3 sequence is CASSPLGTGSFYNEQFF. CDR3 sequence (DNA): TGTGCCAGCAGCCCCCTCGGGACAGGAAGCTTCTACAATGAGCAGTTCTTC.